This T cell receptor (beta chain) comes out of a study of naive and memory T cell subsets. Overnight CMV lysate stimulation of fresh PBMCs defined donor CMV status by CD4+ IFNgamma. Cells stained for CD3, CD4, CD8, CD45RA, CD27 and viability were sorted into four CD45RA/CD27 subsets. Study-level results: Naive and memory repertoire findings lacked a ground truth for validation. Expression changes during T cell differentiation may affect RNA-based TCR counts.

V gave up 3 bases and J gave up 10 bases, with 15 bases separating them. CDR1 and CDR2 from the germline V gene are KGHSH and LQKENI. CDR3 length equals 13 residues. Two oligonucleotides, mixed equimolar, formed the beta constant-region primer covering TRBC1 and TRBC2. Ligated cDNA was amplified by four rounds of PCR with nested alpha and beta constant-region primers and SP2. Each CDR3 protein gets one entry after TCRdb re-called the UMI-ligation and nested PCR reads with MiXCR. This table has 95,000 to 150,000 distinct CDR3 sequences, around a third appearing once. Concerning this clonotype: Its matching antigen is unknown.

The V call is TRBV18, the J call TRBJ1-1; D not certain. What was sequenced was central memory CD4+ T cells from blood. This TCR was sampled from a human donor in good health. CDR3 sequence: CASSPEKGLGAFF. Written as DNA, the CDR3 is TGTGCCAGCTCACCCGAGAAGGGCCTGGGAGCTTTCTTT.